These 30 T cell receptor beta chains came from one sample sequenced in a study of cytomegalovirus exposure and HLA in healthy donors. PCR amplification relied on 60 Vbeta primers (plus 13 Jbeta primers). TCRdb's copy holds only in-frame clones and misses some; the assay was immunoSEQ multiplex PCR. This sample has about 210,000 clones, with approximately 83% found just once. Sequencing was performed on PBMCs. All receptors come from a woman in her fifties or sixties in good health and CMV-seropositive.

The gene calls are TRBV6-5 and TRBJ2-7; the match to TRBD1 covers 9 bases. This CDR3 is built from 15 residues. Germline-derived CDR1 and CDR2 are MNHEY and SVGAGI. After removal of 2 bases from V and 2 bases from J, the junction contained 4 bases not matched to a gene. CDR3 amino acids: CASSYTGGPTYEQYF. CDR3 DNA sequence: TGTGCCAGCAGTTACACAGGGGGCCCAACCTACGAGCAGTACTTC.

The chain joins TRBV5-6 to TRBJ2-2, with TRBD1 matching over 8 bases. V was pared by 0 bases and J by 6 bases, with 4 bases of the junction left unmatched. The CDR3 extends over 15 amino acids. Germline assignment: CDR1 SGHDT and CDR2 YYEEEE. The CDR3 nucleotides are TGTGCCAGCAGCTTGGGGACAGGGTTTGCCGGGGAGCTGTTTTTT. Protein sequence: CASSLGTGFAGELFF.

J is TRBJ1-3 and V is TRBV4-1; 11 bases match TRBD1. Germline CDR1 MGHRA, CDR2 YSYEKL. V shed 3 bases and J 0 bases; nucleotides not matched to a gene: 4. The CDR3 loop spans 17 amino acids. The CDR3 is CASSHRTGGISGNTIYF. For the CDR3, the DNA is TGCGCCAGCAGCCACCGGACAGGGGGCATCTCTGGAAACACCATATATTTT.

The chain is built from TRBV6-5 and TRBJ2-1; no firm D call. Trimming cost V 2 bases and J 5 bases, with 16 bases left between them. Germline V gene lookup returns CDR1 MNHEY and CDR2 SVGAGI. The CDR3 spans 16 residues. The CDR3, as DNA: TGTGCCAGCAGTTACGGGCCTCCCGACCTACACAATGAGCAGTTCTTC. It encodes CASSYGPPDLHNEQFF.

The chain uses TRBV28 and TRBJ1-6, with D maybe TRBD1 (5 bases). There are 13 residues in the CDR3. Germline-derived CDR1 and CDR2 are MDHEN and SYDVKM. Trimming left V 8 bases short and J 8 bases short, with 13 bases between. The CDR3 protein is CASSRGGHSPLHF. The CDR3 DNA sequence: TGTGCCAGCTCACGGGGGGGTCATTCACCCCTCCACTTT.

This chain uses TRBV19 with TRBJ1-5; a possible D gene is TRBD1 (5 bases). Trimming shortened V by 5 bases and J by 6 bases, and 17 bases separated the two germline ends. Germline CDR1 and CDR2: LNHDA and SQIVND (reference sequence). This CDR3 region has 15 residues. Here the CDR3 DNA reads TGTGCCAGTAGTCCACTGACAGATAGGACTCAGCCCCAGCATTTT. Amino acid sequence: CASSPLTDRTQPQHF.

This clone was seen only a few times. The chain employs TRBV27 and TRBJ1-1, with D perhaps TRBD1 (5 bases). Trimming cost V 6 bases and J 6 bases, with 23 bases left between them. This CDR3 has 16 amino acids. Germline V gives CDR1 MNHEY, CDR2 SMNVEV (reference sequence). In nucleotides, the CDR3 is TGTGCCAGCAGCAAATACGGCCAGGGAGGAGGTCCTGAAGCTTTCTTT. Its translation: CASSKYGQGGGPEAFF.

V and J are TRBV28 and TRBJ1-2; D gene ambiguous. In germline, CDR1 is MDHEN, CDR2 SYDVKM. The germline V and J ends were trimmed by 2 bases and 4 bases, with 8 bases remaining between them. The CDR3 is 13 amino acids. CDR3 amino acids: CASSLPAGYGYTF. The CDR3 bases are TGTGCCAGCAGTTTACCTGCGGGCTATGGCTACACCTTC.

This clone showed up just a few times. DNA for the CDR3: TGTGCCAGCAGTGAACGTACGACATTTGGCTACACCTTC. Translating it yields CASSERTTFGYTF. V usage is TRBV28 and J usage is TRBJ1-2; D gene unclear. Germline V gene lookup returns CDR1 MDHEN and CDR2 SYDVKM. The germline V and J ends were trimmed by 5 bases and 7 bases, with 14 bases remaining between them. The CDR3 extends over 13 amino acids.

The rearrangement joins TRBV9 to TRBJ2-1; 8 nucleotides agree with TRBD1. Germline V CDR1 and CDR2: SGDLS, YYNGEE. Trimming took 0 bases from V and 4 from J; bases not matched to a gene: 3. The CDR3 extends over 15 amino acids. The DNA for the CDR3 is TGTGCCAGCAGCGTAGGCGACAGGGGATACAATGAGCAGTTCTTC. Translation gives CASSVGDRGYNEQFF.

The chain carries TRBV11-2 and TRBJ2-5; D unclear. This CDR3 is built from 13 residues. Germline assignment: CDR1 SGHAT and CDR2 FQNNGV. The V end was cut by 6 bases, the J end by 5 bases, with 13 bases between. The CDR3 nucleotides read TGTGCCAGCAGGCCGAGGCACCTGGAGACCCAGTACTTC. It yields the protein CASRPRHLETQYF. Combining the CDR3 with reference TRBV11-2 and TRBJ2-5 gives the whole variable domain EAGVAQSPRYKIIEKRQSVAFWCNPISGHATLYWYQQILGQGPKLLIQFQNNGVVDDSQLPKDRFSAERLKGVDSTLKIQPAKLEDSAVYLCASRPRHLETQYFGPGTRLLVL.

V and J are TRBV5-1 and TRBJ1-1; 7 bases line up with TRBD1. Germline CDR1 is SGHRS and CDR2 is YFSETQ. The CDR3 consists of 16 residues. The J segment lost 0 bases and the V segment lost 0 bases, leaving 5 bases of the junction unmatched. The CDR3 coding sequence is TGCGCCAGCAGCTTGGAGGGGGCTAGGGTGAACACTGAAGCTTTCTTT. Translating gives CASSLEGARVNTEAFF.

V is TRBV6-1 and J is TRBJ2-7, with unresolved D. The CDR3 totals 11 residues. The V end was cut by 9 bases, the J end by 1 base, with 7 bases between. The germline V gene has CDR1 MNHNS and CDR2 SASEGT. CDR3 coding DNA: TGTGCCAGTACAGAGTCCTACGAGCAGTACTTC. Translating gives CASTESYEQYF.

V gene TRBV9 combines with J gene TRBJ1-6; 7 bases agree with TRBD1. CDR1 and CDR2 from the germline V gene are SGDLS and YYNGEE. The CDR3 runs 14 residues. V lost 4 bases to trimming and J lost 10 bases; unmatched junction nucleotides: 8. CDR3 nucleotide sequence: TGTGCCAGCAGCCCTCGACAGGGTACCTCACCCCTCCACTTT. Its translation: CASSPRQGTSPLHF. Drawing the rest from reference TRBV9 and TRBJ1-6, the complete variable domain is DSGVTQTPKHLITATGQRVTLRCSPRSGDLSVYWYQQSLDQGLQFLIQYYNGEERAKGNILERFSAQQFPDLHSELNLSSLELGDSALYFCASSPRQGTSPLHFGNGTRLTVT.

This clone was detected only a few times. This rearrangement joins TRBV6-4 to TRBJ2-1; TRBD1 matches 9 bases. Germline values: CDR1 MRHNA, CDR2 SNTAGT. This CDR3 has 14 amino acids. V gave up 2 bases and J gave up 8 bases; unmatched junction bases: 4. CDR3 residues: CASSDGTGSDEQFF. The CDR3 DNA sequence: TGTGCCAGCAGTGACGGGACAGGGAGCGATGAGCAGTTCTTC.

This chain uses TRBV2 with TRBJ2-7, with 7 bases identical to TRBD2. J lost 7 bases, V lost 5 bases, and 11 bases had no gene match. This CDR3 comprises 14 residues. In germline, CDR1 is SNHLY, CDR2 FYNNEI. The CDR3: CASSREAVSPEQYF. DNA for the CDR3: TGTGCCAGCAGTCGGGAGGCCGTATCCCCTGAGCAGTACTTC.

The chain combines TRBV7-6 with TRBJ1-3, with 9 bases lining up with TRBD1. CDR1 and CDR2 (germline): SGHVS, FNYEAQ. J lost 2 bases, V lost 1 base, and 0 bases had no gene match. This CDR3 has 15 amino acids. CDR3 in amino acids: CASSLGQGAGNTIYF. The DNA for the CDR3 is TGTGCCAGCAGCTTAGGACAGGGGGCTGGAAACACCATATATTTT.

The chain carries TRBV5-6 and TRBJ1-1; no firm D call. The CDR3 contains 14 residues. CDR1 is SGHDT, CDR2 YYEEEE, per germline. V lost 4 bases and J lost 3, with 13 bases in between. CDR3 sequence reads: CASSLGWGDTEAFF. As DNA, the CDR3 is TGTGCCAGCAGCCTAGGGTGGGGAGACACTGAAGCTTTCTTT.

This chain links TRBV6-5 with TRBJ2-5; D perhaps matches TRBD1 (6 bases). The CDR3 length is 15 residues. Germline-derived CDR1 and CDR2 are MNHEY and SVGAGI. Deletions cut 6 bases from V and 4 bases from J, with 18 bases between. DNA for the CDR3: TGTGCCAGCAGATTTACACAGGGAGAGGGAGAGACCCAGTACTTC. Amino acid sequence: CASRFTQGEGETQYF.

The count of this clone is one. The chain links TRBV14 to TRBJ1-1; D call uncertain. Between the trimmed V and J ends, which lost 3 bases and 6 bases, there was a span of 17 bases. There are 15 residues in the CDR3. Germline V lookup: CDR1 SGHDN, CDR2 FVKESK. The CDR3 sequence: CASSHLSRKRAEAFF. CDR3 nucleotide sequence: TGTGCCAGCAGCCATTTATCACGGAAGCGCGCTGAAGCTTTCTTT.

V gene TRBV29-1 combines with J gene TRBJ1-1; tentatively, D is TRBD1 (6 bases). The germline V gene encodes CDR1 SQVTM and CDR2 ANQGSEA. V dropped 3 bases and J dropped 7 bases, with 24 bases sitting between them. The CDR3 contains 16 residues. The CDR3 coding sequence is TGCAGCGTTGAGGGGGCATCCCGATTCGAGGCTGGTGAAGCTTTCTTT. Translating gives CSVEGASRFEAGEAFF.

The chain uses TRBV30 and TRBJ1-5; 11 nucleotides line up with TRBD1. V lost 0 bases, J lost 5 bases, and 6 bases stayed unmatched. The CDR3 sequence is 16 residues long. The germline V gene encodes CDR1 GTSNPN and CDR2 SVGIG (reference sequence). The CDR3 DNA follows: TGTGCCTGGAGTGTACCGGACAGGGGGCGCGATCAGCCCCAGCATTTT. Encoded protein: CAWSVPDRGRDQPQHF.

The V and J genes are TRBV7-2 and TRBJ1-6; TRBD1 matches at 7 bases. V lost 5 bases and J lost 6; bases outside the gene matches: 7. CDR3 length: 15 amino acids. Germline CDR1 is SGHTA and CDR2 is FQGNSA. Here the CDR3 DNA reads TGTGCCAGCAGCGGATCCGGGACAGTTAATTCACCCCTCCACTTT. Residues: CASSGSGTVNSPLHF.

This chain connects TRBV2 to TRBJ2-2, with 7 nucleotides matching TRBD1. Trimming at V came to 7 bases and at J to 2 bases, leaving 4 bases not matched to a gene. CDR1 and CDR2 (germline): SNHLY, FYNNEI. This CDR3 is 14 amino acids long. The CDR3 DNA reads TGTGCCAGCATACAGGGGATCAACACCGGGGAGCTGTTTTTT. Translating it yields CASIQGINTGELFF.

The chain joins TRBV19 to TRBJ1-5, with TRBD1 identical over 7 bases. Germline loops: CDR1 LNHDA, CDR2 SQIVND (reference sequence). The CDR3 extends over 14 amino acids. The V segment lost 4 bases and the J segment 6 bases; nucleotides outside the gene matches: 6. This CDR3 is CASSTTGEAQPQHF. DNA of the CDR3: TGTGCCAGTAGTACCACAGGGGAGGCTCAGCCCCAGCATTTT.

J is TRBJ2-7 and V is TRBV5-4, with 9 positions matching TRBD1. The CDR3 sequence is 13 residues long. Germline assignment: CDR1 SGHNT and CDR2 YYREEE (reference sequence). V shed 0 bases, J shed 5 bases, and the junction held 0 bases outside the gene matches. The CDR3 DNA reads as TGTGCCAGCAGCTTGGGGACAGGGGACGAGCAGTACTTC. Translation gives CASSLGTGDEQYF. Combining the CDR3 with reference TRBV5-4 and TRBJ2-7 gives the whole variable domain ETGVTQSPTHLIKTRGQQVTLRCSSQSGHNTVSWYQQALGQGPQFIFQYYREEENGRGNFPPRFSGLQFPNYSSELNVNALELDDSALYLCASSLGTGDEQYFGPGTRLTVT.

The chain recombines TRBV7-9 with TRBJ1-5; 9 bases line up with TRBD1. V trimming: 5 bases; J trimming: 0 bases; junction bases outside the gene matches: 8. CDR3 length: 17 residues. Per germline, CDR1 SEHNR and CDR2 FQNEAQ (reference sequence). CDR3 protein: CASSTGQGQDSNQPQHF. CDR3 bases: TGTGCCAGCAGCACCGGACAGGGGCAAGATAGCAATCAGCCCCAGCATTTT.

The gene calls are TRBV2 and TRBJ1-2; the match to TRBD1 covers 9 bases. The CDR3 consists of 15 residues. V lost 5 bases and J lost 3; bases outside the gene matches: 7. Germline V CDR1 and CDR2: SNHLY, FYNNEI. The CDR3 protein is CASSPWTGEDYGYTF. The DNA for the CDR3 is TGTGCCAGCAGTCCTTGGACAGGGGAGGACTATGGCTACACCTTC.

This chain uses TRBV7-9 with TRBJ1-1; 7 nucleotides agree with TRBD1. Trimming took 4 bases from V and 1 from J; bases not matched to a gene: 9. Germline V gene data show CDR1 as SEHNR and CDR2 as FQNEAQ (reference sequence). The CDR3 runs 16 residues. CDR3 protein: CASSWGSTGKNTEAFF. The DNA of the CDR3 is TGTGCCAGCAGCTGGGGTTCGACAGGGAAGAACACTGAAGCTTTCTTT.

The CDR3 DNA reads as TGCGCCAGCAGCCCCTTTGCGGGTTTGTACGAGCAGTACTTC. Translated: CASSPFAGLYEQYF. The gene calls are TRBV5-1 and TRBJ2-7; D may be TRBD2 (5 bases). The germline V gene has CDR1 SGHRS and CDR2 YFSETQ. The V gene lost 4 bases and the J gene lost 4 bases, with 15 bases spanning the gap. There are 14 residues in the CDR3.